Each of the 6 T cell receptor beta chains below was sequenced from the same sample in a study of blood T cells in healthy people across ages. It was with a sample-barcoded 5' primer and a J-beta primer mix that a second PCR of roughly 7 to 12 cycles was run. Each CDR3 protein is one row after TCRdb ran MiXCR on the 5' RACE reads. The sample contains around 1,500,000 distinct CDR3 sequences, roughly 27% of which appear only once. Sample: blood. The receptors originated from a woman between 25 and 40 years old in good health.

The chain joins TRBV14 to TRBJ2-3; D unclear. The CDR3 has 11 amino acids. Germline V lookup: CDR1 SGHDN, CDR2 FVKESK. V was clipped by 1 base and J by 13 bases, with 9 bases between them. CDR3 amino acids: CASSQGRVKYF. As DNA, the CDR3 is TGTGCCAGCAGCCAAGGAAGGGTGAAGTATTTT.

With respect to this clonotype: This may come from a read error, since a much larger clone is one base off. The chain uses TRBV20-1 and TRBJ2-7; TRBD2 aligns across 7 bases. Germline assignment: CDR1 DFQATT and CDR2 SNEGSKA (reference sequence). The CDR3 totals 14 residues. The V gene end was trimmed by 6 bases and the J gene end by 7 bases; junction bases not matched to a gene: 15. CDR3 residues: CSASPGAGRGEQYF. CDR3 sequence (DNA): TGCAGTGCAAGCCCGGGAGCGGGGCGTGGGGAGCAGTACTTC.

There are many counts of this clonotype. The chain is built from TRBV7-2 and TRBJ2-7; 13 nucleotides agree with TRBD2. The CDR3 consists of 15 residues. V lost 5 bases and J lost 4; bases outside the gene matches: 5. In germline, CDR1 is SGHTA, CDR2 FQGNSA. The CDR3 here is CASSEGLAGIYEQYF. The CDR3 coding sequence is TGTGCCAGCAGCGAGGGACTAGCGGGGATTTACGAGCAGTACTTC.

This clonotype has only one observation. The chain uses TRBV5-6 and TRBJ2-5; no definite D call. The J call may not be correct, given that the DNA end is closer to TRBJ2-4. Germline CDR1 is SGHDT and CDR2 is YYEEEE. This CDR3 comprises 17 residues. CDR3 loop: CASSLFGCRVAKNIQYF. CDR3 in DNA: TGTGCCAGCAGCCTTTTCGGTTGCCGCGTGGCCAAAAACATTCAGTACTTC.

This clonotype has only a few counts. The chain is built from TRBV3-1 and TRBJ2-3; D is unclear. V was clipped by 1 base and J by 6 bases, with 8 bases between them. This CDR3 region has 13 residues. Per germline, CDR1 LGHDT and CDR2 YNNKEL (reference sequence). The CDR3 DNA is TGTGCCAGCAGCCAAGGGCTACCTGATACGCAGTATTTT. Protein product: CASSQGLPDTQYF.

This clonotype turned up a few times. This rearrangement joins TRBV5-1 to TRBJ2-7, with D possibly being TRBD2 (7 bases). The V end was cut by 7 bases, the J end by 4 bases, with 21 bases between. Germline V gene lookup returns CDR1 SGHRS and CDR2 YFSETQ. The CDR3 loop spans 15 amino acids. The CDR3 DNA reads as TGCGCCAGCTCCAGCTCGACCGGGGGGCTATACGAGCAGTACTTC. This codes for CASSSSTGGLYEQYF.